The source of this T cell receptor beta chain is a study of T-cell memory formation after mild COVID-19. This clonotype was observed a handful of times. What it binds is not known. TCRdb processed the 5' RACE reads anew with MiXCR; each CDR3 protein has one entry. The data contain under 300,000 distinct CDR3 sequences, roughly a tenth of them singletons. The V gene lost 4 bases and the J gene lost 4 bases, with 17 bases spanning the gap. CDR3 size: 14 residues. CDR1 and CDR2 (germline): SQVTM, ANQGSEA. Study findings and constraints: Within pre-infection memory, some responding clones were found, suggesting cross-reactive memory joined.

The chain combines TRBV29-1 with TRBJ2-7; TRBD2 is a possible D gene (7 bases). This clonotype originated in a man aged 18 to 29 who had mild COVID-19 (a few samples of this study predate the infection). Cell type and time point are not known. The specimen sequenced was PBMCs or a T cell subset sorted from them (not recorded which). DNA for the CDR3: TGCAGCGTTGTCCCTGCGGGGGCGAGTTACGAGCAGTACTTC. It codes for CSVVPAGASYEQYF.